The sample holds a few counts of the clone carrying this T cell receptor (beta chain). These data originate in a study of chronic HIV infection and antiretroviral therapy. The V gene lost 4 bases and the J gene lost 4 bases, with 5 bases spanning the gap. Germline CDR1 reads MNHEY; CDR2 reads SVGEGT. The CDR3 contains 12 residues. Via MiXCR, TCRdb re-called the 5' RACE reads, giving one row per CDR3 protein. The sample contains about 38,000 distinct CDR3 sequences, 7% to 10% of which appear only once. The sample taken for sequencing was peripheral blood. The clonotype was recovered from an adult who had HIV and had not received antiretroviral therapy, or was an uninfected healthy control (not recorded which). J is TRBJ1-5 and V is TRBV6-2 or TRBV6-3; D is unresolved. The CDR3 region is CASSFLNQPQHF. The DNA for the CDR3 is TGTGCCAGCAGTTTCCTGAATCAGCCCCAGCATTTT.